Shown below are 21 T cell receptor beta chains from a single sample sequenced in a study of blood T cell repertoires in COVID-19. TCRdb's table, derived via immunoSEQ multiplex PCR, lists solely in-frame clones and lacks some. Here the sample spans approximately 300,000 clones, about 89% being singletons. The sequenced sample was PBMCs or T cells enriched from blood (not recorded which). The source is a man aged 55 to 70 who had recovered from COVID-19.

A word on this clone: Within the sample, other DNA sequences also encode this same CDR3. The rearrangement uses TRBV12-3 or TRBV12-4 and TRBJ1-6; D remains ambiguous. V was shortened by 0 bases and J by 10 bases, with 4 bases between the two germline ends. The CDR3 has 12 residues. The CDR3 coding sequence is TGTGCCAGCAGTTTAGCGGGCTCACCCCTCCACTTT. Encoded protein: CASSLAGSPLHF.

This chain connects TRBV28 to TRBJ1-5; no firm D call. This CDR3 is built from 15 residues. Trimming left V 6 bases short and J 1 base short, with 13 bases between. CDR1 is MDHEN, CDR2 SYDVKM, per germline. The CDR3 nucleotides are TGTGCCAGCAGATTTGGACGGGAGAGCAATCAGCCCCAGCATTTT. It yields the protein CASRFGRESNQPQHF.

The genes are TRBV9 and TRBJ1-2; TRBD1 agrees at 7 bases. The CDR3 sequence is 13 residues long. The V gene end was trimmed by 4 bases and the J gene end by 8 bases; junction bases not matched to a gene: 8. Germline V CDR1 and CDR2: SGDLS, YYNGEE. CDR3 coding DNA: TGTGCCAGCAGCTCTGACAGGGTCGGAGGCTACACCTTC. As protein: CASSSDRVGGYTF.

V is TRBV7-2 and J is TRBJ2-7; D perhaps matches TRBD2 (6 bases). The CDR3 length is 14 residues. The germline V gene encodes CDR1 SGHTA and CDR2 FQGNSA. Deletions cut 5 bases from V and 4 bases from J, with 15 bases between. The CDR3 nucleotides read TGTGCCAGCAGCCAAACTAGCTATCGGTACGAGCAGTACTTC. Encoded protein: CASSQTSYRYEQYF.

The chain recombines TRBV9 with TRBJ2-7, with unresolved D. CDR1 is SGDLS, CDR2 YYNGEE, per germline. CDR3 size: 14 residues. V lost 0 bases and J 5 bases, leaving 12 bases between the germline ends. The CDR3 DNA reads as TGTGCCAGCAGCGTAGGTAGTGAAAGCCACGAGCAGTACTTC. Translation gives CASSVGSESHEQYF.

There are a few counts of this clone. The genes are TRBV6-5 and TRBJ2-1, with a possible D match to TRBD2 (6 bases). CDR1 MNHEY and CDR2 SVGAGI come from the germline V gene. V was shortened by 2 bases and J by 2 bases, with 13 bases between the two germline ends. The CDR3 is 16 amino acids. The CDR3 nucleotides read TGTGCCAGCAGTTACGGCATAGCGGTGCCCTACAATGAGCAGTTCTTC. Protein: CASSYGIAVPYNEQFF.

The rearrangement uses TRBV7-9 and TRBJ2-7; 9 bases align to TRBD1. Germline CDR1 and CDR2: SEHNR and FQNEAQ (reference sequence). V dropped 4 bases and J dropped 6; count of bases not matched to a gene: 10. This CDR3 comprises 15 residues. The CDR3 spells CASSSRPGTGPEQYF. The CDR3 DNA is TGTGCCAGCAGCTCACGTCCCGGGACAGGGCCCGAGCAGTACTTC.

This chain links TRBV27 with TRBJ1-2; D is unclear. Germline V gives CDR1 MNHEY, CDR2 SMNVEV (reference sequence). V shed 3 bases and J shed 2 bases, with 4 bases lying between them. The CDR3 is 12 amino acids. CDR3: CASSFRNYGYTF. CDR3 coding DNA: TGTGCCAGCAGTTTCAGGAACTATGGCTACACCTTC.

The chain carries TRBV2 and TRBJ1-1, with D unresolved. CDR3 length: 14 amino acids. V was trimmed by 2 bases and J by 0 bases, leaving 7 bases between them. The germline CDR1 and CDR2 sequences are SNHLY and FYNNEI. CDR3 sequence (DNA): TGTGCCAGCAGTGAACGGACTCTGAACACTGAAGCTTTCTTT. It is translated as CASSERTLNTEAFF. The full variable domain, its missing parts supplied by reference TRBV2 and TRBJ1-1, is EPEVTQTPSHQVTQMGQEVILRCVPISNHLYFYWYRQILGQKVEFLVSFYNNEISEKSEIFDDQFSVERPDGSNFTLKIRSTKLEDSAMYFCASSERTLNTEAFFGQGTRLTVV.

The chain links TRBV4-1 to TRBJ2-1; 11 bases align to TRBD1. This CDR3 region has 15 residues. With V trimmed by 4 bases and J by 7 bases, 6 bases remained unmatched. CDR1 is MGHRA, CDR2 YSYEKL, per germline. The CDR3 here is CASSRGQGDLNEQFF. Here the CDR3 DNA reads TGCGCCAGCAGCCGGGGACAGGGGGATTTGAATGAGCAGTTCTTC.

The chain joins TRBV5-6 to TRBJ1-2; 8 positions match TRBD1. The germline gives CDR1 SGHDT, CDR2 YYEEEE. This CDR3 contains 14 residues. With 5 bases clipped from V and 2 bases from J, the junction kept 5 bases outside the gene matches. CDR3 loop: CASSQGATNYGYTF. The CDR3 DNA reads TGTGCCAGCAGTCAGGGGGCAACCAACTATGGCTACACCTTC.

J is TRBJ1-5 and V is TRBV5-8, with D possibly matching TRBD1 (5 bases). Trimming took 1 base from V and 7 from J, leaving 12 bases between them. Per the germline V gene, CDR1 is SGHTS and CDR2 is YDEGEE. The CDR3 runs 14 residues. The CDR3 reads CASSLWQGNQPQHF. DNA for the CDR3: TGTGCCAGCAGCTTGTGGCAGGGAAACCAGCCCCAGCATTTT.

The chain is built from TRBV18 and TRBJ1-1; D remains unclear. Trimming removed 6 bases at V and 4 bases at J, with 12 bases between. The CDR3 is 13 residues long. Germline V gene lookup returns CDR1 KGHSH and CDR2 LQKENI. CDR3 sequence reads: CASSDGRSTEAFF. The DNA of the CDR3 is TGTGCCAGCTCGGATGGGAGGAGCACTGAAGCTTTCTTT.

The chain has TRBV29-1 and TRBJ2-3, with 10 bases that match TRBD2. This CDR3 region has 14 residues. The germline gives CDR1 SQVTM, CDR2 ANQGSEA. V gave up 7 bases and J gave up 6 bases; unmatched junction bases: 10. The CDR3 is CSGTLAGAADTQYF. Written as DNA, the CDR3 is TGCAGCGGAACCCTAGCGGGAGCGGCCGATACGCAGTATTTT.

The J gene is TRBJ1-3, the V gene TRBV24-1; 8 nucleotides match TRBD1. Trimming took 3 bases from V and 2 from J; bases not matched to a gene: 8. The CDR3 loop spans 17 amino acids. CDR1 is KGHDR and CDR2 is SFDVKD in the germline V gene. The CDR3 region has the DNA TGTGCCACCAGTGATCCAGGACAGGGATTGACTGGAAACACCATATATTTT. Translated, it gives CATSDPGQGLTGNTIYF.

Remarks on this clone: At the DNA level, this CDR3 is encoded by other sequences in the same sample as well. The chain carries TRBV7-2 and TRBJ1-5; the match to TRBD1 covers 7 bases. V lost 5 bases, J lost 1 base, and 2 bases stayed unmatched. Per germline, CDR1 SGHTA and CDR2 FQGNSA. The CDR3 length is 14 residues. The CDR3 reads CASSLGQSNQPQHF. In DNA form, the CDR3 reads TGTGCCAGCAGCCTGGGACAGAGCAATCAGCCCCAGCATTTT.

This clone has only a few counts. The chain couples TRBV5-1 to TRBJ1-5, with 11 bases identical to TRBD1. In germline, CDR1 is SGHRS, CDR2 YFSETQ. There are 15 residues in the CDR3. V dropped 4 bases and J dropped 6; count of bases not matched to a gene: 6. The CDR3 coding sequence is TGCGCCAGCAGCCCTGGACAGGGGGCCCTTCAGCCCCAGCATTTT. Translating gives CASSPGQGALQPQHF.

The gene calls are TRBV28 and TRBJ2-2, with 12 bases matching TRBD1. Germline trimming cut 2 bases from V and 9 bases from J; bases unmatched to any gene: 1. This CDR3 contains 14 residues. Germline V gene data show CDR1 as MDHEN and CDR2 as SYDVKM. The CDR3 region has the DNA TGTGCCAGCAGTTTAGGGACAGGGGGCAGGGAGCTGTTTTTT. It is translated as CASSLGTGGRELFF.

The CDR3 DNA follows: TGTGCCAGCTCACTGGGGACAGGGGGCGATGGCTACACCTTC. It translates to CASSLGTGGDGYTF. The chain recombines TRBV18 with TRBJ1-2, with TRBD1 matching over 12 bases. V lost 4 bases, J lost 6 bases, and 3 bases stayed unmatched. Germline V gives CDR1 KGHSH, CDR2 LQKENI. This CDR3 is 14 amino acids long.

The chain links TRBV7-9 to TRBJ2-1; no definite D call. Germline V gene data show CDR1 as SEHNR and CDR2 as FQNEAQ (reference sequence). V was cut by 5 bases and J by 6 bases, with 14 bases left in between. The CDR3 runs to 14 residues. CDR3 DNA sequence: TGTGCCAGCAGCGAGTGGCGGCAGACCAATGAGCAGTTCTTC. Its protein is CASSEWRQTNEQFF.

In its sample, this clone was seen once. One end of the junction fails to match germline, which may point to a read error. In nucleotides, the CDR3 is TGTACCAGCTCACCGGACATTTATAATTCACCCCTCCACTTT. Its protein product is CTSSPDIYNSPLHF. The chain couples TRBV18 to TRBJ1-6, with a tentative D call TRBD1 (5 bases). Germline V CDR1 and CDR2: KGHSH, LQKENI. This CDR3 is built from 14 residues.